This TCR beta chain was retrieved from a study of blood T cells in healthy people across ages. For the study at large: There was about one barcoded beta molecule captured by template switching per two T cells. General study findings and limits: The authors considered diversity estimates from one million T cells to be underestimates.

Alongside a J-beta primer mix, a sample-barcoded 5' primer served in a second PCR lasting about 7 to 11 cycles. All cDNA molecules were each tagged by a template-switch adaptor with 12 random nucleotides. From the 5' RACE reads, TCRdb called clonotypes with MiXCR, one entry per CDR3 protein. The repertoire holds a few hundred thousand distinct CDR3 sequences, with 27% as singletons. V dropped 5 bases and J dropped 9 bases, with 14 bases sitting between them. This CDR3 has 13 residues. CDR1 is SGHNT and CDR2 is YENEEA in the germline V gene. A few counts support this clonotype. As yet, its antigen is unknown.

Sequencing was performed on blood. The chain employs TRBV11-3 and TRBJ1-5; D is possibly TRBD1 (5 bases). This clonotype was obtained from a woman in her seventies in good health. This CDR3 reads CASSQGLDRPQHF. DNA of the CDR3: TGTGCCAGCAGCCAGGGCCTTGATCGGCCCCAGCATTTT.